These 11 T cell receptor beta chains were all obtained from the same sample, sequenced in a study of metastatic and nonmetastatic thyroid tumors. TCRdb re-called the PCR reads via MiXCR. This sample has 21,000 or so clones; about 30% occur once, and the top ten carry approximately 21%. Every patient was untreated before thyroid surgery. Sequencing input: blood. The receptor source for this set is a female donor with papillary thyroid cancer or a benign thyroid nodule (not recorded which). Some clones in this sample may be carry-over from other donors' samples.

The rearrangement joins TRBV7-8 to TRBJ2-7, with TRBD1 identical over 7 bases. J was trimmed by 0 bases and V by 5 bases; bases with no gene match: 7. From germline, CDR1 is SGHVS and CDR2 FQNEAQ. CDR3 length: 15 amino acids. The CDR3 region is CASSPGTVSSYEQYF. CDR3 nucleotide sequence: TGTGCCAGCAGCCCCGGGACAGTTAGCTCCTACGAGCAGTACTTC.

This clone was found many times. As DNA, the CDR3 is TGTGCCAGCAGCCGGGAGACAGGGGTCGGCTATGGCTACACCTTC. Translation: CASSRETGVGYGYTF. This chain uses TRBV5-6 with TRBJ1-2; 8 bases align to TRBD1. Losses at the gene ends were 4 bases for V and 4 bases for J; bases not matched to a gene: 9. The CDR3 runs to 15 residues. Germline loops: CDR1 SGHDT, CDR2 YYEEEE.

The chain has TRBV20-1 and TRBJ2-7, with TRBD2 matching 10 bases. Germline loops: CDR1 DFQATT, CDR2 SNEGSKA (reference sequence). This CDR3 is 14 amino acids long. Trimming at V came to 3 bases and at J to 3 bases, leaving 5 bases not matched to a gene. The DNA for the CDR3 is TGCAGTGCTAGTTATGGGACTAGCGACTACGAGCAGTACTTC. Amino acids: CSASYGTSDYEQYF.

This clone was detected only once. The V and J genes are TRBV20-1 and TRBJ2-7, with 8 bases fitting TRBD1. Germline V gene lookup returns CDR1 DFQATT and CDR2 SNEGSKA (reference sequence). The CDR3 has 16 amino acids. J gave up 0 bases and V 3 bases, and 10 bases lay outside the gene matches. The CDR3 spells CSASESGTGSSYEQYF. CDR3 DNA: TGCAGTGCTAGTGAATCCGGGACAGGCAGCTCCTACGAGCAGTACTTC.

This clone was recorded many times. The chain carries TRBV7-6 and TRBJ1-1; D gene ambiguous. From germline, CDR1 is SGHVS and CDR2 FNYEAQ. Trimming cost V 1 base and J 6 bases, with 15 bases left between them. The CDR3 is made up of 15 amino acids. The CDR3 region has the DNA TGTGCCAGCAGCTTAGTTCTGGGGTCTACCGCTGAAGCTTTCTTT. It translates to CASSLVLGSTAEAFF.

Ten or more counts support this clone. This sequence may be a read error, since a much larger clone differs from it by one base. The sample contains more than one DNA sequence encoding this CDR3. The CDR3 sequence is CSVEGGWIVDTQYF. The CDR3 nucleotides read TGCAGCGTTGAAGGGGGGTGGATTGTGGATACGCAGTATTTT. J is TRBJ2-3 and V is TRBV29-1; D is perhaps TRBD1 or TRBD2 (5 bases each). Germline CDR1 SQVTM, CDR2 ANQGSEA. The germline V and J ends were trimmed by 1 base and 6 bases, with 14 bases remaining between them. The CDR3 loop spans 14 amino acids.

The rearrangement joins TRBV18 to TRBJ2-7, with a tentative D call TRBD2 (5 bases). Trimming removed 3 bases at V and 10 bases at J, with 13 bases between. The CDR3 covers 12 residues. Looked up from germline, CDR1 is KGHSH and CDR2 is LQKENI. CDR3 region: CASSPAGSDQYF. The CDR3 coding sequence is TGTGCCAGCTCACCGGCGGGTTCCGATCAGTACTTC.

This chain joins TRBV12-3 or TRBV12-4 and TRBJ2-5, with D uncertain. The CDR3 has 13 amino acids. V shed 6 bases and J shed 5 bases, with 13 bases lying between them. DNA of the CDR3: TGTGCCAGCAGCAATCTAGGCACGGAGACCCAGTACTTC. This translates into CASSNLGTETQYF.

In its sample, this clone was seen a few times. The DNA of the CDR3 is TGTGCCAGCAGTGACGGGACAAACACAGATACGCAGTATTTT. Translation: CASSDGTNTDTQYF. V is TRBV6-4 and J is TRBJ2-3, with D possibly being TRBD1 (6 bases). CDR3 size: 14 residues. The V end lost 2 bases, the J end lost 2 bases, and 8 bases lay between the germline ends. The germline V gene has CDR1 MRHNA and CDR2 SNTAGT.

This clone showed up many times. The chain links TRBV6-2 or TRBV6-3 to TRBJ2-3; 12 bases align to TRBD1. CDR1 is MNHEY and CDR2 is SVGEGT in the germline V gene. The CDR3 consists of 16 residues. After removal of 6 bases from V and 5 bases from J, the junction contained 9 bases not matched to a gene. The CDR3 spells CASRDGTGGIGDTQYF. CDR3 coding DNA: TGTGCCAGCAGAGACGGGACAGGGGGCATAGGAGATACGCAGTATTTT.

This clone was observed many times. This chain connects TRBV18 to TRBJ2-7; 12 nucleotides align to TRBD1. Germline lookup yields CDR1 KGHSH and CDR2 LQKENI. The trim removed 2 bases at V and 1 base at J, leaving 12 bases unmatched. This CDR3 contains 19 residues. The CDR3 nucleotides are TGTGCCAGCTCACCAACCGGGACAGGGGGCGCGAAGAAGTCCTACGAGCAGTACTTC. This gives the protein CASSPTGTGGAKKSYEQYF. Variable domain in full (rest from reference TRBV18 and TRBJ2-7): NAGVMQNPRHLVRRRGQEARLRCSPMKGHSHVYWYRQLPEEGLKFMVYLQKENIIDESGMPKERFSAEFPKEGPSILRIQQVVRGDSAAYFCASSPTGTGGAKKSYEQYFGPGTRLTVT.